Listed here are 2 T cell receptor beta chains from one sample, sequenced in a study of blood T cell repertoires in COVID-19. The table came from immunoSEQ multiplex PCR; TCRdb's copy has only in-frame clones and leaves some out. Among 150,000 to 200,000 clones listed, 70% to 85% were seen once. The sample consisted of peripheral blood. The receptor set was obtained from a woman in her thirties or forties with COVID-19, enrolled during active disease.

This chain uses TRBV15 with TRBJ2-2; TRBD2 matches at 11 bases. V dropped 4 bases and J dropped 7; count of bases not matched to a gene: 2. CDR3 length: 14 amino acids. CDR1 and CDR2 (germline): LNHNV, YYDKDF (reference sequence). The CDR3 loop reads CATSTSGRSGELFF. The CDR3 nucleotides are TGTGCCACCAGCACTAGCGGGAGGAGCGGGGAGCTGTTTTTT.

CDR3 sequence: CASSQALDAEAFF. The CDR3 nucleotides read TGTGCCAGCAGCCAGGCTTTAGACGCTGAAGCTTTCTTT. This rearrangement joins TRBV5-4 to TRBJ1-1; D gene ambiguous. The CDR3 has 13 amino acids. Trimming took off 4 bases at V and 6 bases at J, with 13 bases between the two ends. Germline V lookup: CDR1 SGHNT, CDR2 YYREEE (reference sequence).